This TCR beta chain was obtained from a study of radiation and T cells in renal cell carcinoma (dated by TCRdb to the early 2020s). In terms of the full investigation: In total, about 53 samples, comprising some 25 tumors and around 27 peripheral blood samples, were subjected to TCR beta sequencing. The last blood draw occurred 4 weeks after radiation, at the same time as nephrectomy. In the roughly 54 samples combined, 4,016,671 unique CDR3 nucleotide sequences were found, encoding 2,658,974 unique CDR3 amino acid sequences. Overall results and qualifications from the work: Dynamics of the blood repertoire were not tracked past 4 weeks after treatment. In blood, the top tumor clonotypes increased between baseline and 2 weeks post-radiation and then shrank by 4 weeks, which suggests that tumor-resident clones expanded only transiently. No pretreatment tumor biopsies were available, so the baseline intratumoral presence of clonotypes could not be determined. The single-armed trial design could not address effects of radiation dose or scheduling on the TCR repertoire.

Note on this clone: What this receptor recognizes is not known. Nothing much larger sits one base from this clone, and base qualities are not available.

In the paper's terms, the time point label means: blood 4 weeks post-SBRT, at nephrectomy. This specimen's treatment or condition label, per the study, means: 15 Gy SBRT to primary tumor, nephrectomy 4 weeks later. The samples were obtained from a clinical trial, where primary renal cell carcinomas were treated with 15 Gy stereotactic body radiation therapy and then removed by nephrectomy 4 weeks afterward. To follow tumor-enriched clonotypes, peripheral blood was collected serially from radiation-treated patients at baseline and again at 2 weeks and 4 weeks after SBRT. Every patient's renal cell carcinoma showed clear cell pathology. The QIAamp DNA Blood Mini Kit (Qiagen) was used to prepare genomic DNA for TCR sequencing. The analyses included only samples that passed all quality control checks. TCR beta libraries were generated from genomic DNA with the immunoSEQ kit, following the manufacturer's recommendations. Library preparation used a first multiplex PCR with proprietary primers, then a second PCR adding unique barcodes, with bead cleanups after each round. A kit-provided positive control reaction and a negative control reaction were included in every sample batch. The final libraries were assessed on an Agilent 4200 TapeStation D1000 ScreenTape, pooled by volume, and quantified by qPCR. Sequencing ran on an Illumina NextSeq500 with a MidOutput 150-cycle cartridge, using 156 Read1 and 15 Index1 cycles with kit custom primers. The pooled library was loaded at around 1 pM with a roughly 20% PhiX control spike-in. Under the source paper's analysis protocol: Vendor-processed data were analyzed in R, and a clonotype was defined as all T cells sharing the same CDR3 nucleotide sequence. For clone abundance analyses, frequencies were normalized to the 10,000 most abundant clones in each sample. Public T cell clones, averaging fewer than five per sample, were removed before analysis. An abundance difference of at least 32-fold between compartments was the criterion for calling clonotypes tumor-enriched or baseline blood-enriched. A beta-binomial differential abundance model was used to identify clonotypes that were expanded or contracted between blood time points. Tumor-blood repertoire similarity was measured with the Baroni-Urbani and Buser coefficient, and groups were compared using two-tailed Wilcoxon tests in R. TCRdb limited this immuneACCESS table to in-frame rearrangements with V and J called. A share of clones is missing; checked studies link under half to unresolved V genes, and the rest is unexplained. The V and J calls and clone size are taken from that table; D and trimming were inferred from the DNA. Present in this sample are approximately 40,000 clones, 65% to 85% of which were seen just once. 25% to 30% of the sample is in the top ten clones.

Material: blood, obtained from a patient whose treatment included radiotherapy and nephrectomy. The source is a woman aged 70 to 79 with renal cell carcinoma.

The DNA sequence follows: TGCGCCAGCAGCTTGCCGGGGTTGGACGGCTACACCTTC. It encodes CASSLPGLDGYTF. This chain joins TRBV5-1 to TRBJ1-2; no D gene can be assigned with confidence. V and J are truncated by 1 base and 8 bases respectively, leaving an intervening sequence of 12 bases. The cysteine opens and the phenylalanine closes a CDR3 of 13 amino acids. Only the CDR3 part of the read is kept: 39 bases, read in frame from the first base. Via the germline V gene, CDR1 is SGHRS and CDR2 YFSETQ.